The sample holds a few counts of the clone carrying this TCR beta chain. The germline gives CDR1 SQVTM, CDR2 ANQGSEA. V gave up 5 bases and J gave up 5 bases, with 1 base separating them. The CDR3 loop spans 9 amino acids. This entry belongs to a study of T-cell reconstitution after alpha-beta-depleted transplantation in children. Unique molecular identifiers were used to barcode this TCRbeta library. TCRdb recomputed calls from the PCR reads with MiXCR, one row per CDR3 protein. The repertoire holds around 400,000 distinct CDR3 sequences, around 21% seen once, with less than 4.5% in the top ten. The receptor was derived from a human donor who donated a stem cell graft to a child with acute myeloid leukemia. The sequencing here drew on PBMCs from the stem cell graft donor, taken from the stem cell graft. J is TRBJ2-1 and V is TRBV29-1; D remains ambiguous. CDR3 residues: CSVNNEQFF. The CDR3 DNA reads as TGCAGCGTTAACAATGAGCAGTTCTTC.